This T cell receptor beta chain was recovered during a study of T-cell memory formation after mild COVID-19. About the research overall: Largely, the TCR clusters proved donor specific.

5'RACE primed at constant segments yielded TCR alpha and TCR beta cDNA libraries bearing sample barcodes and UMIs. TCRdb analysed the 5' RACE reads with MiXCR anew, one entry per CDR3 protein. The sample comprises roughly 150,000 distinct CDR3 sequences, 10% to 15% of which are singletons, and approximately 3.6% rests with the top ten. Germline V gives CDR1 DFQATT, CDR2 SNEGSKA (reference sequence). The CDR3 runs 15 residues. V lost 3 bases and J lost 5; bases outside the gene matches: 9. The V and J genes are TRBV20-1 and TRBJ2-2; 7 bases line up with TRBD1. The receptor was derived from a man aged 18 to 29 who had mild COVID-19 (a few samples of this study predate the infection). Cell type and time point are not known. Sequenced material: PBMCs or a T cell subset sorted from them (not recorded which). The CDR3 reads CSASRLGGFTGELFF. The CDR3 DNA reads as TGCAGTGCTAGCAGATTAGGGGGCTTTACCGGGGAGCTGTTTTTT.